The clone carrying this TCR beta chain was counted a few times. The antigen is not known. This specimen comes from a study of post-analysis software for immune sequencing data. The wider study: Relapsing-remitting, secondary progressive and progressive-relapsing forms of multiple sclerosis all featured among disease courses. General observations from the study: F-measure co-clustering was strong for batch-matched samples. Those with multiple sclerosis, the patient group, showed significantly lower normalized Chao1 diversity than controls. There were five or six TRBV segments more frequent in patients than controls, and TRBV5-6, TRBV5-1 and TRBV20-1 were among them.

Germline V gives CDR1 LGHDT, CDR2 YNNKEL (reference sequence). This CDR3 is built from 14 residues. Unique molecular identifiers were present in the TCR beta cDNA libraries. Out of roughly 0.85 to 11 million T cells, roughly 0.5 million cDNA molecules were generated. TCRdb reprocessed the PCR reads via MiXCR and lists one record per CDR3 protein. The top ten hold 4.9% of the sample, which has 750,000 to 950,000 distinct CDR3 sequences, about 45% seen once. Sequencing was performed on blood. The chain recombines TRBV3-1 with TRBJ2-5, with 7 bases fitting TRBD1. The DNA end favors TRBJ2-7, so the J call may be wrong. This TCR was recovered from a girl between 5 and 17 years old with multiple sclerosis. The CDR3, as DNA: TGTGCCAGCAGCCAAGACTCAGGGGGAAACGAGCAGTACTTC. Translating it yields CASSQDSGGNEQYF.